Listed below are T cell receptor beta chains from one sample, sequenced in a study of shared clonotypes between healthy human individuals. Measured with immunoSEQ multiplex PCR; TCRdb has only the in-frame clones, and not every one. Among 980,000 or so clones listed, less than 85% were seen once. What was sequenced was memory CD4+ T cells sorted from blood. The receptors stem from a man younger than 30 in good health. CDR3s include the opening cysteine and the closing phenylalanine or tryptophan. D genes are given only for firm matches.

TRBD2,TRBJ2-3,TRBV4-1,CASSHGPAGGPNTQYF
TRBD1,TRBJ2-7,TRBV7-6,CASSPGTGIREQYF
TRBD1,TRBJ1-6,TRBV11-2,CASSLAGGNSPLHF
TRBD1,TRBJ2-2,TRBV7-2,CASVPGQGSTGELFF
.,TRBJ1-3,TRBV7-9,CASSLVGLGSGNTIYF
.,TRBJ1-4,TRBV19,CASSLIQGSEKLFF
.,TRBJ1-1,TRBV19,CASKGREFALGAFF
TRBD2,TRBJ2-2,TRBV11-1,CASSSGGLAVGELFF
.,TRBJ1-2,TRBV19,CASSPGHGYTF
.,TRBJ1-2,TRBV18,CASSPSAGARNYGYTF
.,TRBJ2-5,TRBV18,CASSSGRIQETQYF
.,TRBJ2-2,TRBV5-1,CASSLDVGTPGELFF
TRBD1,TRBJ2-7,TRBV10-3,CAISDGTGRHLYEQYF
.,TRBJ1-1,TRBV15,CATSRGVGEAFF
TRBD1,TRBJ2-3,TRBV7-2,CASSPQRTGVADTQYF
TRBD2,TRBJ2-1,TRBV7-2,CASSLGGSVNEQFF
.,TRBJ2-3,TRBV10-3,CAMGLEPSSDTQYF
.,TRBJ1-6,TRBV15,CATSSEGGYGGSPLHF
.,TRBJ1-2,TRBV5-4,CASSLDSSLGYTF
TRBD2,TRBJ2-7,TRBV10-1,CASSGEGLAGEGTYEQYF
TRBD1,TRBJ2-5,TRBV6-5,CASRQGQGQETQYF
.,TRBJ2-7,TRBV30,CAWSVPPIYEQYF
TRBD1,TRBJ1-1,TRBV9,CASSEQGAHTEAFF
.,TRBJ1-1,TRBV10-3,CAIRTANTEAFF
.,TRBJ1-4,TRBV10-3,CAISEGAGEKLFF
.,TRBJ1-1,TRBV6-5,CASSYSNWGLTEAFF
.,TRBJ1-5,TRBV19,CATERVGSNQPQHF
TRBD1,TRBJ2-7,TRBV6-5,CASSYHRDRTYEQYF
TRBD2,TRBJ2-1,TRBV7-2,CASSLMGLDNEQFF
.,TRBJ1-5,TRBV10-1,CAPGQPQHF
TRBD1,TRBJ1-6,TRBV2,CASRDRTGGNSPLHF
.,TRBJ1-2,TRBV2,CASSTIYGYTF
TRBD1,TRBJ1-1,TRBV30,CAWSVGNRGLRSEAFF
TRBD1,TRBJ2-4,TRBV30,CAWSPLGTGALRLAKNIQYF
TRBD1,TRBJ2-5,TRBV5-1,CASSLAQTGTQETQYF
TRBD2,TRBJ2-5,TRBV9,CASSVGPTSGRETQYF
TRBD1,TRBJ1-6,TRBV18,CASSPDRGLSPLHF
TRBD2,TRBJ2-3,TRBV7-6,CASSRRTSGGVDTQYF